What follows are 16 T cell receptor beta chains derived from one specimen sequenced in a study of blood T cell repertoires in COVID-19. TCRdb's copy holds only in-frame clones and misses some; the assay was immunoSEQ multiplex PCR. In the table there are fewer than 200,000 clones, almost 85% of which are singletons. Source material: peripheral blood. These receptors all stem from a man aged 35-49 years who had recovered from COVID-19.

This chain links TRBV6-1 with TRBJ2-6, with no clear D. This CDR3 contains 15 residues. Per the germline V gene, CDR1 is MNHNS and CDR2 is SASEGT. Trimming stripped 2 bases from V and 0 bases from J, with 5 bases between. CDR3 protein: CASSEQYSGANVLTF. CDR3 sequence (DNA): TGTGCCAGCAGTGAACAGTACTCTGGGGCCAACGTCCTGACTTTC.

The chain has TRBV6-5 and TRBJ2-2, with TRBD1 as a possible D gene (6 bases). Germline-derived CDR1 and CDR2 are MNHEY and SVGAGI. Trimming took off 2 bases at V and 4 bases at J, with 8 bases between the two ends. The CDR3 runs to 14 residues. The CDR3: CASSYGQLTGELFF. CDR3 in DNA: TGTGCCAGCAGTTACGGACAGCTCACCGGGGAGCTGTTTTTT.

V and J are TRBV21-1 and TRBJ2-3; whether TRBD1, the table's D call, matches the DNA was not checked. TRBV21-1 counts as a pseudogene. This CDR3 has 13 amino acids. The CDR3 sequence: CASSKDRADTQYF. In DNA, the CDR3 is TGTGCCAGCAGCAAAGACAGGGCAGATACGCAGTATTTT.

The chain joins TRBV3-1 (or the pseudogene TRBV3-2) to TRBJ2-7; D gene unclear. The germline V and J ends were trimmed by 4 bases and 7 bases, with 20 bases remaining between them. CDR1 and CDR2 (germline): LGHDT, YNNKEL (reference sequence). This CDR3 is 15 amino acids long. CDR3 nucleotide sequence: TGTGCCAGCAGCCCCCCGTCACCTAAGTTTGAAGAGCAGTACTTC. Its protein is CASSPPSPKFEEQYF.

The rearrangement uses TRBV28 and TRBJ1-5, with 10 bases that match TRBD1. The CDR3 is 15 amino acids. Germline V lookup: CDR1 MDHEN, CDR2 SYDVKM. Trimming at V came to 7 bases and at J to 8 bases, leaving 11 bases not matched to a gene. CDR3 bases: TGTGCCAGCACCACCGGGACAGGGGTCATCAAGCCCCAGCATTTT. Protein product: CASTTGTGVIKPQHF. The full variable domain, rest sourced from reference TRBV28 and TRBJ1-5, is DVKVTQSSRYLVKRTGEKVFLECVQDMDHENMFWYRQDPGLGLRLIYFSYDVKMKEKGDIPEGYSVSREKKERFSLILESASTNQTSMYLCASTTGTGVIKPQHFGDGTRLSIL.

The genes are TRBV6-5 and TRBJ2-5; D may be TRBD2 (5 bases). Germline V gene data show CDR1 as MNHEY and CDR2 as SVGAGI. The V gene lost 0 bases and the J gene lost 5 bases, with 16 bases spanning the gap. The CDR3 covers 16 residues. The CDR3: CASSYSVWLATETQYF. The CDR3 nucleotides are TGTGCCAGCAGTTACTCCGTTTGGCTAGCTACGGAGACCCAGTACTTC.

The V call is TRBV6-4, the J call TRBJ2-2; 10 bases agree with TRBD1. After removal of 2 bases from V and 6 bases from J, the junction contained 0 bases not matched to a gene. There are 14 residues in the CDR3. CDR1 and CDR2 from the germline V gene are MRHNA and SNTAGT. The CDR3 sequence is CASSDGTGAGELFF. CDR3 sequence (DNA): TGTGCCAGCAGTGACGGGACAGGGGCCGGGGAGCTGTTTTTT.

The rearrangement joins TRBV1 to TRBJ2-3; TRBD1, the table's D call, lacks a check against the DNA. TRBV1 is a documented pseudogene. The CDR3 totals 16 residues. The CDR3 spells CTSSQDTVSPTDTQYF. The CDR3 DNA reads TGCACCAGCAGCCAAGATACAGTCTCCCCTACAGATACGCAGTATTTT.

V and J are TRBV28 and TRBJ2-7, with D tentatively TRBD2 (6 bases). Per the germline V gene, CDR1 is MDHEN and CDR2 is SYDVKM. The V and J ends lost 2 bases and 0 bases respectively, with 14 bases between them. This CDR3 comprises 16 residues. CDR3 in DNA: TGTGCCAGCAGTTTAGCAGGTAGCGGAAGCTCCTACGAGCAGTACTTC. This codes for CASSLAGSGSSYEQYF.

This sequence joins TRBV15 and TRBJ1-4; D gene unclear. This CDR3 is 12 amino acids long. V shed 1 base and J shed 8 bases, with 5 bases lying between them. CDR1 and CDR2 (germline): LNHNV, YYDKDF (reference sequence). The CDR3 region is CATSRGGEKLFF. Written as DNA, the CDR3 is TGTGCCACCAGCAGAGGAGGCGAAAAACTGTTTTTT.

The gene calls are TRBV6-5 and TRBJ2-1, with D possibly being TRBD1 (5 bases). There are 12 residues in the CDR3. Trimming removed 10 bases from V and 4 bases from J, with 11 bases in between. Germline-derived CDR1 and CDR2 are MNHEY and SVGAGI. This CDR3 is CATQESYNEQFF. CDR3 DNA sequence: TGTGCCACACAGGAAAGTTACAATGAGCAGTTCTTC.

The CDR3 DNA reads TGTGCCAGCAGATTACGAGGGGGGGCGGAGGGCTACACCTTC. Its translation: CASRLRGGAEGYTF. This chain uses TRBV7-2 with TRBJ1-2; a possible D gene is TRBD1 (6 bases). Per the germline V gene, CDR1 is SGHTA and CDR2 is FQGNSA. Trimming removed 6 bases at V and 8 bases at J, with 19 bases between. The CDR3 runs to 14 residues.

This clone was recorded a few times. The CDR3 loop reads CASSVPGQGEFGYTF. CDR3 coding DNA: TGTGCCAGCAGCGTACCGGGACAGGGGGAGTTTGGCTACACCTTC. V and J are TRBV4-2 and TRBJ1-2; 11 nucleotides match TRBD1. The CDR3 is made up of 15 amino acids. Germline loops: CDR1 LGHNA, CDR2 YNFKEQ. V dropped 5 bases and J dropped 7; count of bases not matched to a gene: 9.

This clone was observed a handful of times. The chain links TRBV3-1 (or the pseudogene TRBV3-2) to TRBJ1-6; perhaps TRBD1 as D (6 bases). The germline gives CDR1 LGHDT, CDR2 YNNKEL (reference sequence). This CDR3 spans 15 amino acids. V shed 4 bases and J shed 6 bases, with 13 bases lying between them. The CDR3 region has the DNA TGTGCCAGCAGCCTCGACAGGTCTTTTAATTCACCCCTCCACTTT. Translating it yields CASSLDRSFNSPLHF.

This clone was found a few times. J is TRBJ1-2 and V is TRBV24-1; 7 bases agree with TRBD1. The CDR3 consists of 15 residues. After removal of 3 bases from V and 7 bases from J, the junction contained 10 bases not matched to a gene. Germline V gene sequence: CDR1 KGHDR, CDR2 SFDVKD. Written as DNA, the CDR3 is TGTGCCACCAGTGATCCCGGGACAGATCCAGTTGGCTACACCTTC. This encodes CATSDPGTDPVGYTF.

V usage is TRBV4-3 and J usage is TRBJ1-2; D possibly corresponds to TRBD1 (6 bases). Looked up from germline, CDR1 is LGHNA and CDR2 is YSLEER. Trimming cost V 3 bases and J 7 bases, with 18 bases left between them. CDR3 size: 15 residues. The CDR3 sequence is CASSQFPRGFGGYTF. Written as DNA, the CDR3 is TGCGCCAGCAGCCAGTTCCCCAGGGGATTTGGTGGCTACACCTTC.